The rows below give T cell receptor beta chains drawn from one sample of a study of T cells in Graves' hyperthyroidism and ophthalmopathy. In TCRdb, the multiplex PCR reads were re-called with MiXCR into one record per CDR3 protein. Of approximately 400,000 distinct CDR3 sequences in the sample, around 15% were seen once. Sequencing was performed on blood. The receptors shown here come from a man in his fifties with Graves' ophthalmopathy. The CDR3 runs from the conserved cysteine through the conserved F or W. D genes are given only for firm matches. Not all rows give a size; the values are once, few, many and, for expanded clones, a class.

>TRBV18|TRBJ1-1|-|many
CASSPSRTRKNTEAFF
TGTGCCAGCTCACCGAGCCGGACAAGAAAGAACACTGAAGCTTTCTTT
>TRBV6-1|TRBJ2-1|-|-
CASSPQFNEQFF
TGTGCCAGCAGTCCACAGTTTAATGAGCAGTTCTTC
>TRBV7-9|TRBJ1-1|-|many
CASSLANTATEAFF
TGTGCCAGCAGCTTAGCGAATACAGCCACTGAAGCTTTCTTT
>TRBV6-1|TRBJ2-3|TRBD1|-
CASSPPLGTGNTDTRYF
TGTGCCAGCAGCCCACCCCTAGGGACAGGGAACACAGATACGCGGTATTTT
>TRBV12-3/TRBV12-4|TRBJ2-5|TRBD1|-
CASSFGTGFGETQYF
TGTGCCAGCAGTTTTGGGACAGGGTTCGGGGAGACCCAGTACTTC
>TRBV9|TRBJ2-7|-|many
CASSPPGSRSEQYF
TGTGCCAGCAGCCCCCCTGGTTCGCGGTCCGAGCAGTACTTC
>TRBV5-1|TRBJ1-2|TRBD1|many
CASSFGTGDYGYTF
TGCGCCAGCAGCTTCGGGACAGGAGATTATGGCTACACCTTC
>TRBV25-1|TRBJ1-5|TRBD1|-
CASRQTGVNQPQHF
TGTGCCAGCAGGCAGACAGGGGTTAATCAGCCCCAGCATTTT
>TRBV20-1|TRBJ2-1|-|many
CSAALDNEQFF
TGCAGTGCTGCTCTAGACAATGAGCAGTTCTTC
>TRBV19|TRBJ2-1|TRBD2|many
CASSSSGRAEDEQFF
TGTGCCAGTAGTAGTAGCGGGAGGGCCGAGGATGAGCAGTTCTTC
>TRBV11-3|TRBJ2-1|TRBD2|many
CASSPGSGRGNEQFF
TGTGCCAGCAGCCCCGGCAGCGGGAGAGGTAATGAGCAGTTCTTC
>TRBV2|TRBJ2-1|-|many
CASSPRDRFNEQFF
TGTGCCAGTTCCCCGCGGGACCGCTTCAATGAGCAGTTCTTC
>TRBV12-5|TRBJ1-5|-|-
CASRQQPGQPQHF
TGTGCTAGCCGCCAGCAGCCCGGTCAGCCCCAGCATTTT
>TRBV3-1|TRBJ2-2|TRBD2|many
CASTGGTGELFF
TGTGCCAGCACGGGGGGCACCGGGGAGCTGTTTTTT
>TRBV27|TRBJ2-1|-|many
CASSPGGPYNEQFF
TGTGCCAGCAGTCCCGGAGGGCCCTACAATGAGCAGTTCTTC
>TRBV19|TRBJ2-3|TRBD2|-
CASSIGSGRRTDTQYF
TGTGCCAGTAGTATAGGAAGCGGGAGGAGGACAGATACGCAGTATTTT
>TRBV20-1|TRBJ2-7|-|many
CSASGGTRTYEQYF
TGCAGTGCTAGTGGCGGGACCCGAACCTACGAGCAGTACTTC
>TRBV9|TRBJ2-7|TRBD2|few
CASSVDGSGRSYEQYF
TGTGCCAGCAGCGTAGACGGTAGCGGGAGGTCATACGAGCAGTACTTC
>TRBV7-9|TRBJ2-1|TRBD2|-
CASSAGLDSYNEQFF
TGTGCCAGCAGCGCAGGACTAGACTCCTACAATGAGCAGTTCTTC
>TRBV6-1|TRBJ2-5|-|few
CAKPQLGPSEETQYF
TGTGCCAAACCTCAATTGGGCCCCTCGGAGGAGACCCAGTACTTC
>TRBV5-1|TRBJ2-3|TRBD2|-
CATTETLAGGPADTQYF
TGCGCCACCACCGAGACACTAGCGGGAGGGCCCGCAGATACGCAGTATTTT
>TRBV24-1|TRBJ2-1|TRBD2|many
CATNGRGTSGSGEQFF
TGTGCCACCAACGGGAGGGGGACTAGCGGGAGCGGTGAGCAGTTCTTC
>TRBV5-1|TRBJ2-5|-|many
CASSSVLLRVGETQYF
TGCGCCAGCAGCTCGGTGCTTTTGCGGGTCGGGGAGACCCAGTACTTC
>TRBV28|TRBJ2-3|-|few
CASSLSEGPQYF
TGTGCCAGCAGTTTGTCGGAGGGCCCCCAGTATTTT
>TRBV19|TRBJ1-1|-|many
CASGRGYGLNTEAFF
TGTGCCAGTGGTCGGGGGTACGGACTTAACACTGAAGCTTTCTTT
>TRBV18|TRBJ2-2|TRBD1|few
CASSPSEGGIGELFF
TGTGCCAGCTCACCATCGGAAGGGGGCATCGGGGAGCTGTTTTTT
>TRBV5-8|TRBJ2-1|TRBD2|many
CASSASGSRFEQFF
TGTGCCAGCAGCGCAAGCGGGAGCAGGTTCGAGCAGTTCTTC
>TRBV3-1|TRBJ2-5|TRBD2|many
CASSQTLAGGPLETQYF
TGTGCCAGCAGCCAAACGCTAGCGGGAGGCCCGTTGGAGACCCAGTACTTC
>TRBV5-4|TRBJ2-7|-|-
CASTPTGSSYEQYF
TGTGCCAGCACCCCTACCGGGAGTAGCTACGAGCAGTACTTC
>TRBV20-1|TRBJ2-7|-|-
CSAMGSKTYEQYF
TGCAGTGCTATGGGCTCGAAAACCTACGAGCAGTACTTC
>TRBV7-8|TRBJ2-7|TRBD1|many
CASSLEPRDRSYEQYF
TGTGCCAGCAGCTTAGAACCTCGGGACAGGTCCTACGAGCAGTACTTC
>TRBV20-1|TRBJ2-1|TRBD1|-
CSVRDLQGVGEQFF
TGCAGTGTTAGAGATCTCCAGGGGGTGGGGGAGCAGTTCTTC
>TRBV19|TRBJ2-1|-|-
CASTSPRGSYNEQFF
TGTGCCAGTACCTCACCCCGGGGCTCCTACAATGAGCAGTTCTTC
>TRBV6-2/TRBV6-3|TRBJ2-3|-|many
CASSSVGDTQYF
TGTGCCAGCAGTTCCGTAGGAGATACGCAGTATTTT
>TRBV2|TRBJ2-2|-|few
CATRWDSNTGELFF
TGTGCCACACGATGGGACTCAAACACCGGGGAGCTGTTTTTT
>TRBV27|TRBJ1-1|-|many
CASSSIRLAAEAFF
TGTGCCAGCAGTTCCATCAGACTTGCCGCTGAAGCTTTCTTT
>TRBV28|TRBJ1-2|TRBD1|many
CAIAPGQGVAGYTF
TGTGCCATCGCCCCCGGACAGGGGGTAGCGGGCTACACCTTC
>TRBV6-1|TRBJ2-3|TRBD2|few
CASKEASGTMGTDTQYF
TGTGCCAGCAAGGAGGCTAGCGGGACCATGGGCACAGATACGCAGTATTTT
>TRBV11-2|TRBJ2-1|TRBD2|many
CASSPYGAGAGTNEQFF
TGTGCCAGCAGCCCTTACGGCGCGGGAGCTGGAACCAATGAGCAGTTCTTC
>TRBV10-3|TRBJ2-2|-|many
CAISQTGPGYTGELFF
TGTGCCATCAGCCAGACAGGCCCCGGCTATACCGGGGAGCTGTTTTTT
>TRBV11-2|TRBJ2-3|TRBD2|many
CASSLFRGRAGADTQYF
TGTGCCAGCAGCCTCTTCCGCGGGAGGGCCGGGGCAGATACGCAGTATTTT